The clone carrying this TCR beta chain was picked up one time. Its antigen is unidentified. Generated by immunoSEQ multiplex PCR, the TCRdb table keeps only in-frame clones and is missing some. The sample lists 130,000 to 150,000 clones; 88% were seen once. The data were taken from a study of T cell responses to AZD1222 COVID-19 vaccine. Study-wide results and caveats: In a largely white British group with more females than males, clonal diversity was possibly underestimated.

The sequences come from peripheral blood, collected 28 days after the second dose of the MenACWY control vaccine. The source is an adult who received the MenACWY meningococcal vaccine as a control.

The CDR3 here is CASSMGGSTDTQYF. The CDR3 bases are TGTGCCAGCAGCATGGGGGGGAGCACAGATACGCAGTATTTT. The rearrangement links TRBV7-2 to TRBJ2-3; TRBD2 aligns across 7 bases. V was pared by 5 bases and J by 0 bases, with 2 bases of the junction left unmatched. This CDR3 comprises 14 residues. CDR1 and CDR2 (germline): SGHTA, FQGNSA.